Below, 15 T cell receptor beta chains from the same sample are listed, as sequenced in a study of cytomegalovirus exposure and HLA in healthy donors (TCRdb year 2017). Libraries were built with the immunoSEQ multiplex PCR assay. Imported from immuneACCESS, the table was reduced by TCRdb to in-frame sequences with V and J called. These copies leave out some clones; in studies compared against another copy, an unresolved V gene accounts for under half, and the cause of the remainder is not known. The sample includes some 130,000 clones, with 84% observed a single time. Around 1.4% of the sample belongs to the ten largest clones. The source material was PBMCs. The source of these receptors is a woman aged 25 to 39 in good health and CMV-seronegative.

In this sample, this clone turned up once. The chain recombines TRBV4-1 with TRBJ2-1, with D perhaps TRBD2 (7 bases). CDR1 MGHRA and CDR2 YSYEKL come from the germline V gene. CDR3 length: 16 residues. V was shortened by 1 base and J by 1 base, with 11 bases between the two germline ends. The CDR3 DNA sequence: TGCGCCAGCAGCCAAGGAGGGGGGGTGTCCTACAATGAGCAGTTCTTC. Amino acid sequence: CASSQGGGVSYNEQFF.

This clone was picked up one time. The genes are TRBV5-5 and TRBJ1-1, with D possibly being TRBD1 (6 bases). This CDR3 has 14 amino acids. Per germline, CDR1 SGHKS and CDR2 YYEKEE (reference sequence). V was clipped by 3 bases and J by 2 bases, with 11 bases between them. The chain's CDR3 is CASSSGQPNTEAFF. The CDR3 DNA reads TGTGCCAGCAGCTCTGGACAGCCAAACACTGAAGCTTTCTTT.

For the CDR3, the DNA is TGTGCCAGCAGTTACTCGGACAGCCGCGGCTATGGCTACACCTTC. Its protein product is CASSYSDSRGYGYTF. The chain carries TRBV6-6 and TRBJ1-2; tentatively, D is TRBD1 (6 bases). Germline V gives CDR1 MNHNY, CDR2 SVGAGI (reference sequence). The CDR3 is 15 amino acids. V was trimmed by 0 bases and J by 4 bases, leaving 12 bases between them.

The rearrangement links TRBV7-2 to TRBJ2-5; the D gene is possibly TRBD1 (6 bases). CDR3 length: 14 residues. Trimming left V 5 bases short and J 0 bases short, with 10 bases between. CDR1 is SGHTA and CDR2 is FQGNSA in the germline V gene. The CDR3 DNA sequence: TGTGCCAGCAGCCGAGACAGGTACCAAGAGACCCAGTACTTC. The encoded protein is CASSRDRYQETQYF.

Relative to its sample, this clone is medium-sized (0.01 to 0.1%). This chain connects TRBV6-5 to TRBJ2-7, with D unclear. The CDR3 covers 13 residues. V was cut by 6 bases and J by 0 bases, with 9 bases left in between. The germline V gene has CDR1 MNHEY and CDR2 SVGAGI. The CDR3 bases are TGTGCCAGCAGAAGGCAGGTCTCCTACGAGCAGTACTTC. Its translation is CASRRQVSYEQYF.

The chain combines TRBV5-1 with TRBJ2-7; perhaps TRBD1 as D (6 bases). The CDR3 is 14 residues long. V shed 4 bases and J shed 2 bases, with 13 bases lying between them. The germline V gene has CDR1 SGHRS and CDR2 YFSETQ. In DNA, the CDR3 is TGCGCCAGCAGCACATACGGACAGACCTACGAGCAGTACTTC. It yields the protein CASSTYGQTYEQYF.

This chain links TRBV18 with TRBJ1-1; the match to TRBD1 covers 8 bases. V dropped 3 bases and J dropped 1; count of bases not matched to a gene: 13. The CDR3 extends over 18 amino acids. Germline lookup yields CDR1 KGHSH and CDR2 LQKENI. CDR3 loop: CASSPLLLTGGSNTEAFF. The DNA of the CDR3 is TGTGCCAGCTCACCGCTGCTACTAACAGGGGGTTCGAACACTGAAGCTTTCTTT.

The chain is built from TRBV9 and TRBJ1-2, with D tentatively TRBD1 (5 bases). Per germline, CDR1 SGDLS and CDR2 YYNGEE. The CDR3 extends over 12 amino acids. Trimming pared 4 bases from V and 5 bases from J, leaving 9 bases between. CDR3 protein: CASSLQEYGYTF. The CDR3 bases are TGTGCCAGCAGCCTACAGGAGTATGGCTACACCTTC.

V usage is TRBV27 and J usage is TRBJ1-6, with 11 bases fitting TRBD1. J was trimmed by 10 bases and V by 8 bases; bases with no gene match: 4. The CDR3 totals 13 residues. Germline loops: CDR1 MNHEY, CDR2 SMNVEV (reference sequence). The CDR3 loop reads CASHRTGGSPLHF. DNA for the CDR3: TGTGCCAGCCATCGGACAGGGGGCTCACCCCTCCACTTT.

This clone appeared a single time. V gene TRBV14 combines with J gene TRBJ2-3; TRBD1 matches at 12 bases. CDR1 and CDR2 from the germline V gene are SGHDN and FVKESK. The junction had 7 bases not matched to a gene; V was cut back by 0 bases and J by 6 bases. This CDR3 contains 17 residues. Written as DNA, the CDR3 is TGTGCCAGCAGCCAAGAGGGTCCGGGACAGGGGGCGGATACGCAGTATTTT. Protein: CASSQEGPGQGADTQYF.

V is TRBV11-2 and J is TRBJ2-1; 12 bases line up with TRBD2. After removal of 4 bases from V and 3 bases from J, the junction contained 7 bases not matched to a gene. The CDR3 is 17 amino acids. CDR1 is SGHAT and CDR2 is FQNNGV in the germline V gene. For the CDR3, the DNA is TGTGCCAGCAGCTCAAGACTAGCGGGGGCGGGCTACAATGAGCAGTTCTTC. Encoded protein: CASSSRLAGAGYNEQFF.

Written as DNA, the CDR3 is TGTGCCAGCAGTGAATCTGGGGGGGCCTCTGGAAACACCATATATTTT. As protein: CASSESGGASGNTIYF. This rearrangement joins TRBV6-1 to TRBJ1-3; a weak D match, TRBD1 (6 bases). V was cut by 2 bases and J by 0 bases, with 11 bases left in between. CDR3 size: 16 residues. CDR1 MNHNS and CDR2 SASEGT come from the germline V gene.

Only one count was recorded for this clone. The chain uses TRBV6-5 and TRBJ1-4; the D gene is possibly TRBD1 (5 bases). CDR1 is MNHEY and CDR2 is SVGAGI in the germline V gene. CDR3 size: 16 residues. With 4 bases removed from V and 12 bases from J, the gap between germline ends came to 24 bases. CDR3 sequence (DNA): TGTGCCAGCAGTTTGCTGTCCGGGACCGGAGGCGGGGAACTGTTTTTT. Encoded protein: CASSLLSGTGGGELFF.

This chain connects TRBV27 to TRBJ2-5; 8 bases fit TRBD1. Looked up from germline, CDR1 is MNHEY and CDR2 is SMNVEV (reference sequence). With 6 bases clipped from V and 2 bases from J, the junction kept 8 bases outside the gene matches. This CDR3 has 15 amino acids. As DNA, the CDR3 is TGTGCCAGCAGGATGGCAGGGGGCGAACAAGAGACCCAGTACTTC. This sequence encodes CASRMAGGEQETQYF.

In nucleotides, the CDR3 is TGCAGTGCACGGGACAATTCTATCCTCCACTTT. Protein product: CSARDNSILHF. The chain is built from TRBV20-1 and TRBJ1-6; tentative D call: TRBD1 (6 bases). The germline V gene encodes CDR1 DFQATT and CDR2 SNEGSKA (reference sequence). Trimming cost V 6 bases and J 15 bases, with 15 bases left between them. The CDR3 is 11 amino acids.